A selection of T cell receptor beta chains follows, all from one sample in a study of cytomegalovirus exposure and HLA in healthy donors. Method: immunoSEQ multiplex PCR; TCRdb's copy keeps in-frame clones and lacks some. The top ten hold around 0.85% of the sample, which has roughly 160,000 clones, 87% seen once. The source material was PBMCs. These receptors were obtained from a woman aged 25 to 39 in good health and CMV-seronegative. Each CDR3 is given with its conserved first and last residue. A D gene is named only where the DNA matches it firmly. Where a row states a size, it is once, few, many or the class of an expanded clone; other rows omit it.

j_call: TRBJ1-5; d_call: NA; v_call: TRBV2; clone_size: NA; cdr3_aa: CASGIEGNQPQHF; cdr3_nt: TGTGCCTCGGGGATCGAGGGCAATCAGCCCCAGCATTTT
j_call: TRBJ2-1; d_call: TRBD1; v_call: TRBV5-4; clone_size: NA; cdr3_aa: CASSLDAGGLVDEQFF; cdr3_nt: TGTGCCAGCAGCTTGGATGCAGGGGGCCTTGTCGATGAGCAGTTCTTC
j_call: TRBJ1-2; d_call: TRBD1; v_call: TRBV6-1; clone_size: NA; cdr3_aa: CASSDHSRGRGYTF; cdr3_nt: TGTGCCAGCAGTGATCATTCCAGGGGGCGCGGCTACACCTTC
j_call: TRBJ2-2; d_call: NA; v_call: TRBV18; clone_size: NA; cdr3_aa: CASSPLRGGTGELFF; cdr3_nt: TGTGCCAGCTCACCACTTAGAGGAGGCACCGGGGAGCTGTTTTTT
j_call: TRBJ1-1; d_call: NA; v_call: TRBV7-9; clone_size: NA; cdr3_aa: CASSLDLGLNTEAFF; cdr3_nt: TGTGCCAGCAGCTTAGACCTGGGGCTGAACACTGAAGCTTTCTTT
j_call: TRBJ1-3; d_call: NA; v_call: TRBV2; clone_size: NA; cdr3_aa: CASPEGAPFSGNTIYF; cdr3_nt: TGTGCCAGCCCCGAAGGGGCACCCTTCTCTGGAAACACCATATATTTT
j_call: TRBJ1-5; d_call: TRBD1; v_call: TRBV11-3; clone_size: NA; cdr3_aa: CASSFSRDSNSNQPQHF; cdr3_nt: TGTGCCAGCAGCTTTTCAAGGGACAGCAATAGCAATCAGCCCCAGCATTTT
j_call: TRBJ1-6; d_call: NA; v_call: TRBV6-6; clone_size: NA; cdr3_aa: CASKGPADNSPLHF; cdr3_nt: TGTGCCAGCAAGGGGCCGGCGGATAATTCCCCCCTCCACTTT
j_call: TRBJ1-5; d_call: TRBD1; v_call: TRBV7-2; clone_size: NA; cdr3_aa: CASSSSTGRNQPQHF; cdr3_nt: TGTGCCAGCAGCTCCTCGACAGGGCGCAATCAGCCCCAGCATTTT
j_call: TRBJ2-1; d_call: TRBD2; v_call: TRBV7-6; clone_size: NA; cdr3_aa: CASSARLAGDNEQFF; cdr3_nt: TGTGCCAGCAGCGCCCGACTAGCGGGGGACAATGAGCAGTTCTTC
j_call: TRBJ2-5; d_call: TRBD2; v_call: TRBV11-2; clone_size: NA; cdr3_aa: CASSLGRGVETQYF; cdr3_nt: TGTGCCAGCAGCTTGGGGCGGGGGGTCGAGACCCAGTACTTC
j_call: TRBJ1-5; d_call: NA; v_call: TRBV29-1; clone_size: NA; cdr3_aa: CSVETGGNQPQHF; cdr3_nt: TGCAGCGTTGAAACCGGGGGCAATCAGCCCCAGCATTTT
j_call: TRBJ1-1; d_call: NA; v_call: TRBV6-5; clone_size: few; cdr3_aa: CASSYDRMNTEAFF; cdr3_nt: TGTGCCAGCAGTTACGACAGAATGAACACTGAAGCTTTCTTT
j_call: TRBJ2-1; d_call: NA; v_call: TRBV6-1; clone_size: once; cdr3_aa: CASSEGGGGEQFF; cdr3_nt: TGTGCCAGCAGTGAAGGGGGCGGTGGGGAGCAGTTCTTC
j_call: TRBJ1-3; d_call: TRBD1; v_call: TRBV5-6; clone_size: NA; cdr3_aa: CASSREGQGRDTIYF; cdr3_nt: TGTGCCAGCAGCCGGGAAGGACAGGGACGGGACACCATATATTTT
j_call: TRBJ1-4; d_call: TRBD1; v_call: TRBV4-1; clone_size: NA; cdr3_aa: CASSQSGQLTGGEKLFF; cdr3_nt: TGCGCCAGCAGCCAATCGGGCCAACTAACAGGGGGAGAAAAACTGTTTTTT
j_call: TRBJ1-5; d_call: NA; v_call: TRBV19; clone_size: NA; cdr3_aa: CASSVTPAADHQPQHF; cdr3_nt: TGTGCCAGTAGTGTCACCCCCGCGGCAGACCATCAGCCCCAGCATTTT
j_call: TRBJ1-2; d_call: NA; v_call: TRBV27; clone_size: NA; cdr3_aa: CASSWAEDYNYGYTF; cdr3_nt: TGTGCCAGCAGTTGGGCGGAGGATTATAACTATGGCTACACCTTC
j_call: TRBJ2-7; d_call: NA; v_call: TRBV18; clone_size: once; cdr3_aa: CASSSSLEQYF; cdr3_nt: TGTGCCAGCTCATCTTCTCTCGAGCAGTACTTC
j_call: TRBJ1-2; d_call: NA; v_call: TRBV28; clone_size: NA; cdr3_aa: CASRVGTNYGYTF; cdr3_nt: TGTGCCAGCAGGGTTGGGACAAATTATGGCTACACCTTC
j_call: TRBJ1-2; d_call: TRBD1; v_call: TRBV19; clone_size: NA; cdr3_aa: CASSRLRQGTNYGYTF; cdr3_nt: TGTGCCAGTAGTAGACTACGACAGGGGACTAACTATGGCTACACCTTC
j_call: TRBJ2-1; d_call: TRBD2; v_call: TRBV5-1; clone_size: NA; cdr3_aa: CASSFNRRRLADLNEQFF; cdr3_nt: TGCGCCAGCAGCTTTAACAGGAGGCGACTAGCGGACCTCAATGAGCAGTTCTTC
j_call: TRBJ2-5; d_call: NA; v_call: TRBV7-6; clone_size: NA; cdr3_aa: CASSLAGQGETQYF; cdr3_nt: TGTGCCAGCAGCTTAGCGGGGCAGGGAGAGACCCAGTACTTC
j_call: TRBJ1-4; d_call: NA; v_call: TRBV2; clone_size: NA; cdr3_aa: CASSESGTLFF; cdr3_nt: TGTGCCAGCAGTGAATCGGGGACTCTGTTTTTT
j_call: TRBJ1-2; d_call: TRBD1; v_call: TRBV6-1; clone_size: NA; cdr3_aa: CASSRQGNYGYTF; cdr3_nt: TGTGCCAGCAGTCGACAGGGGAACTATGGCTACACCTTC
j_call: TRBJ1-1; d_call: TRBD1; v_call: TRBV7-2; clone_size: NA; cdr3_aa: CASSLGQPKNTEAFF; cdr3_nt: TGTGCCAGCAGCCTGGGACAGCCAAAGAACACTGAAGCTTTCTTT
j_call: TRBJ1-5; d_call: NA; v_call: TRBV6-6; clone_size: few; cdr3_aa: CASSARQGNQPQHF; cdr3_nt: TGTGCCAGCAGTGCCCGACAGGGCAATCAGCCCCAGCATTTT
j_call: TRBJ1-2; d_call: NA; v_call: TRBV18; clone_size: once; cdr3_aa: CASSPLSPEGVFGYTF; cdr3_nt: TGTGCCAGCTCACCACTGTCCCCCGAGGGGGTTTTTGGCTACACCTTC
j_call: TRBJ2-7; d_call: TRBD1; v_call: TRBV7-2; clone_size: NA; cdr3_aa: CASSPKGGQGVYEQYF; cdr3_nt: TGTGCCAGCAGCCCAAAAGGGGGACAGGGTGTATACGAGCAGTACTTC
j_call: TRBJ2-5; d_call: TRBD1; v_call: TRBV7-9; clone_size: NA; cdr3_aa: CASSLGQGQQETQYF; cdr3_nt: TGTGCCAGCAGCTTAGGGCAGGGACAGCAAGAGACCCAGTACTTC
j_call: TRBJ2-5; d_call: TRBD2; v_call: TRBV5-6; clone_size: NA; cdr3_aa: CASSPGGRGSREETQYF; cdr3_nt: TGTGCCAGCAGCCCGGGGGGGCGGGGCTCTCGTGAAGAGACCCAGTACTTC
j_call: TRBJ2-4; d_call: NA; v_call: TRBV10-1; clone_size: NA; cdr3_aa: CASSESTGMGGIQYF; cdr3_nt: TGCGCCAGCAGTGAGTCGACTGGTATGGGGGGCATTCAGTACTTC
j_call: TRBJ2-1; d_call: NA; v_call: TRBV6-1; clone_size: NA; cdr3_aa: CASSEALQGGGEQFF; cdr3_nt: TGTGCCAGCAGTGAAGCGCTTCAGGGGGGTGGTGAGCAGTTCTTC
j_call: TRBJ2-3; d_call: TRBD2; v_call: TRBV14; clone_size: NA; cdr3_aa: CASSQLAGETDTQYF; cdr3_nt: TGTGCCAGCAGCCAACTAGCGGGAGAGACAGATACGCAGTATTTT
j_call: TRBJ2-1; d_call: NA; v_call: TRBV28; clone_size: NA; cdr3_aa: CASSPRDSGPYNEQFF; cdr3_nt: TGTGCCAGCAGTCCCCGTGATAGCGGACCCTACAATGAGCAGTTCTTC
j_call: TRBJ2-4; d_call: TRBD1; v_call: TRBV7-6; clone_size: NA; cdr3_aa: CASSSLTGGLAKNIQYF; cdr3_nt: TGTGCCAGCAGCTCGCTGACAGGGGGACTAGCCAAAAACATTCAGTACTTC
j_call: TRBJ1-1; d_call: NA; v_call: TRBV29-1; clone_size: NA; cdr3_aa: CSVESRVGTEAFF; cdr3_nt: TGCAGCGTTGAATCCCGGGTGGGCACTGAAGCTTTCTTT
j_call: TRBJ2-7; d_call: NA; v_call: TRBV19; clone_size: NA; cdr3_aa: CASSIALAWTYEQYF; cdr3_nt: TGTGCCAGTAGTATAGCCCTAGCGTGGACCTACGAGCAGTACTTC
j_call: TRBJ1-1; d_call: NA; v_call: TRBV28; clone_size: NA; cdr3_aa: CASTLGGRAFF; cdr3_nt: TGTGCCAGCACCCTTGGAGGGCGAGCTTTCTTT
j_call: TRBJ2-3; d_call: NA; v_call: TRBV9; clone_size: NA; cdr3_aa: CASSVKGDTQYF; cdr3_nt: TGTGCCAGCAGCGTGAAGGGGGATACGCAGTATTTT
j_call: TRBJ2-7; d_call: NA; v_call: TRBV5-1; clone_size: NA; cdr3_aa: CASCPLGGTYEQYF; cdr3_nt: TGCGCCAGCTGCCCTCTCGGGGGAACCTACGAGCAGTACTTC
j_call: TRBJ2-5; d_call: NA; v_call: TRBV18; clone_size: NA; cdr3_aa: CASLTEYQETQYF; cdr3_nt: TGTGCCAGCTTAACAGAATACCAAGAGACCCAGTACTTC
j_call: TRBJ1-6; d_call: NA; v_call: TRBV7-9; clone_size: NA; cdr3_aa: CASSNTGLGNSPLHF; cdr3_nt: TGTGCCAGCAGCAATACAGGGCTAGGTAATTCACCCCTCCACTTT
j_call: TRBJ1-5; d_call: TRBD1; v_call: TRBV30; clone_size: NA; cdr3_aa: CAWRADRVAQPQHF; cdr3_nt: TGTGCCTGGAGGGCAGACAGGGTAGCCCAGCCCCAGCATTTT
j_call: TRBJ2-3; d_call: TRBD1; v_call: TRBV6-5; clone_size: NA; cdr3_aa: CASSYGTGHIRTSQYF; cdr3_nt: TGTGCCAGCAGTTACGGGACAGGGCACATTCGGACGTCGCAGTATTTT
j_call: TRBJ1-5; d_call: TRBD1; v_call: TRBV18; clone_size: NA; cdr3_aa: CASSPARTGRESNQPQHF; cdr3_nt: TGTGCCAGCTCACCCGCCCGGACAGGGAGGGAAAGCAATCAGCCCCAGCATTTT
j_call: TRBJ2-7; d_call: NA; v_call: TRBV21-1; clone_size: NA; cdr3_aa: CASSKAAGQGAYEQYF; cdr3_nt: TGTGCCAGCAGCAAAGCCGCGGGACAGGGGGCTTACGAGCAGTACTTC
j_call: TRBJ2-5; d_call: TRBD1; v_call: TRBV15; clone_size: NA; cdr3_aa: CATSRDRGGTGEYF; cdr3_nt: TGTGCCACCAGCAGAGATCGGGGAGGGACAGGGGAGTACTTC
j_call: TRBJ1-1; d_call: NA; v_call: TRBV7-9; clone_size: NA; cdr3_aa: CASRPAEGRKTEAFF; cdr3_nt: TGTGCCAGCAGACCCGCGGAGGGGAGAAAAACTGAAGCTTTCTTT
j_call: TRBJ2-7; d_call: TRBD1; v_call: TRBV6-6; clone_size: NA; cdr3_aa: CATYRGLSHYEQYF; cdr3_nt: TGTGCCACCTACAGGGGGCTATCGCACTACGAGCAGTACTTC
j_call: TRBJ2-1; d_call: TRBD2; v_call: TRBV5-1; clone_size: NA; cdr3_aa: CASSLASSGRARADEQFF; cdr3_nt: TGCGCCAGCAGCTTGGCCTCTAGCGGGAGGGCCCGCGCGGATGAGCAGTTCTTC
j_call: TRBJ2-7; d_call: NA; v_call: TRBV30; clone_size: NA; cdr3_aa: CACHPGTLSYEQYF; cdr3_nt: TGTGCCTGCCACCCCGGGACACTATCCTACGAGCAGTACTTC
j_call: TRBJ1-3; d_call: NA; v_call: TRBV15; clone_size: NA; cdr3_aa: CATSGRVWGHENTIYF; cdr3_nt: TGTGCCACCAGCGGACGCGTCTGGGGGCACGAAAACACCATATATTTT
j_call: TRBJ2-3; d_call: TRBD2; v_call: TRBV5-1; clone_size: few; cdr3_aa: CASSFTRAGGGDTQYF; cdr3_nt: TGCGCCAGCAGCTTTACCCGAGCGGGAGGTGGAGATACGCAGTATTTT
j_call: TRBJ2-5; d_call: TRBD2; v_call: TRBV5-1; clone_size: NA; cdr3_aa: CASSLRLAGRETQYF; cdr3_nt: TGCGCCAGCAGCTTGAGGCTAGCGGGGCGGGAGACCCAGTACTTC
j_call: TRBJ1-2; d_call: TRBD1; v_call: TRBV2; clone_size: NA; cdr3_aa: CARQGAHYGYTF; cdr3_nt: TGTGCCAGACAGGGGGCCCACTATGGCTACACCTTC
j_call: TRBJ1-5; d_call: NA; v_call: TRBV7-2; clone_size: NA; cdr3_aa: CASSLASNQPQHF; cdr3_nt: TGTGCCAGCAGCTTAGCCTCCAATCAGCCCCAGCATTTT
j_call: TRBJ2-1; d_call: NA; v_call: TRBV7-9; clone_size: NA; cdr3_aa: CASSMRYGEQFF; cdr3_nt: TGTGCCAGCAGCATGAGGTATGGTGAGCAGTTCTTC
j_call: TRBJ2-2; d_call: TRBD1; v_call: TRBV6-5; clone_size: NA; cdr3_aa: CASSLSGGTGELFF; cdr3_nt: TGTGCCAGCAGTTTATCAGGGGGCACCGGGGAGCTGTTTTTT
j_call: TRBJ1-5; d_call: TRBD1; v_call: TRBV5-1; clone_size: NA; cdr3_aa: CASSYGQGSQPQHF; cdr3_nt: TGCGCCAGCAGCTACGGACAGGGGTCTCAGCCCCAGCATTTT